The 5 T cell receptor beta chains below come from one sample, sequenced in a study of lymphopenia after photon versus proton radiotherapy. Libraries were prepared by immunoSEQ multiplex PCR; TCRdb keeps only in-frame clonotypes and omits some of them. The data hold approximately 65,000 clones, with around 87% observed a single time. The sequenced sample was peripheral blood, obtained from a patient treated with proton-based radiotherapy. The receptors originated from a man older than 75 with esophageal cancer.

The chain uses TRBV5-1 and TRBJ2-5; maybe TRBD2 (6 bases). The germline gives CDR1 SGHRS, CDR2 YFSETQ. The length of the CDR3 is 13 residues. V gave up 4 bases and J gave up 4 bases, with 11 bases separating them. Written as DNA, the CDR3 is TGCGCCAGCAGCGGTAGCGGTGGAGAGACCCAGTACTTC. Translated, it gives CASSGSGGETQYF.

The chain links TRBV7-9 to TRBJ1-1; D call uncertain. This CDR3 comprises 11 residues. Germline V gene sequence: CDR1 SEHNR, CDR2 FQNEAQ (reference sequence). The V and J ends lost 5 bases and 5 bases respectively, with 6 bases between them. The CDR3 reads CASSAYTEAFF. As DNA, the CDR3 is TGTGCCAGCAGCGCATATACTGAAGCTTTCTTT.

V usage is TRBV4-3 and J usage is TRBJ2-4, with D perhaps matching TRBD2 (5 bases). The ends were cut back, 0 bases at V and 8 bases at J, with 14 bases in the middle. Germline lookup yields CDR1 LGHNA and CDR2 YSLEER. This CDR3 region has 15 residues. CDR3 in amino acids: CASSQDFSGSDIQYF. In DNA, the CDR3 is TGCGCCAGCAGCCAAGATTTTTCGGGGAGCGACATTCAGTACTTC.

The rearrangement uses TRBV18 and TRBJ1-4; D is possibly TRBD1 (5 bases). Germline V CDR1 and CDR2: KGHSH, LQKENI. Trimming stripped 3 bases from V and 3 bases from J, with 8 bases between. CDR3 length: 14 residues. The CDR3 DNA is TGTGCCAGCTCACCGCCGGGACCTAATGAAAAACTGTTTTTT. This codes for CASSPPGPNEKLFF.

The chain joins TRBV9 to TRBJ2-3; the D is unclear. V was cut by 0 bases and J by 0 bases, with 8 bases left in between. The germline V gene has CDR1 SGDLS and CDR2 YYNGEE. The CDR3 runs to 15 residues. The CDR3 DNA sequence: TGTGCCAGCAGCGTAGCAGTAACTAGCACAGATACGCAGTATTTT. It yields the protein CASSVAVTSTDTQYF. Combining the CDR3 with reference TRBV9 and TRBJ2-3 gives the whole variable domain DSGVTQTPKHLITATGQRVTLRCSPRSGDLSVYWYQQSLDQGLQFLIQYYNGEERAKGNILERFSAQQFPDLHSELNLSSLELGDSALYFCASSVAVTSTDTQYFGPGTRLTVL.